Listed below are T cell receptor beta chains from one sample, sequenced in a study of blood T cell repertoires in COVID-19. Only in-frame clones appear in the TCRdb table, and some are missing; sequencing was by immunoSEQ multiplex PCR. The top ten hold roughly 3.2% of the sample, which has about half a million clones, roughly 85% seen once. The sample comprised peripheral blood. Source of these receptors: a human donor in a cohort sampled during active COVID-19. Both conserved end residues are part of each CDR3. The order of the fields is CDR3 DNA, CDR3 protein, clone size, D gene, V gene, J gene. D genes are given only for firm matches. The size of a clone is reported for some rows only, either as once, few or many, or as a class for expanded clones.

TGTGCCAGCAGCGTAGTGAGACTAGCGGGGGACAATGAGCAGTTCTTC	CASSVVRLAGDNEQFF	NA	TRBD2	TRBV9	TRBJ2-1
TGTGCCAGCAGCGCAGACAGGGGGCAGAATGAAAAACTGTTTTTT	CASSADRGQNEKLFF	many	TRBD1	TRBV2	TRBJ1-4
TGTGCCAGTAGTGAACAGGGCTCCTACGAGCAGTACTTC	CASSEQGSYEQYF	NA	NA	TRBV19	TRBJ2-7
TGTGCCAGCAGTTTATGGGGGGGAATGGATAACAATCAGCCCCAGCATTTT	CASSLWGGMDNNQPQHF	NA	NA	TRBV27	TRBJ1-5
TGTGCCTGGAGTGTCGGGCGGGGGGCGGATGGCTACACCTTC	CAWSVGRGADGYTF	NA	NA	TRBV30	TRBJ1-2
TGTGCCAGCAGTGAAACTATTGAAGCTTTCTTT	CASSETIEAFF	NA	NA	TRBV2	TRBJ1-1
TGCAGCGTTGAAGATATTGGGAGCCAATATGGCTACACCTTC	CSVEDIGSQYGYTF	NA	NA	TRBV29-1	TRBJ1-2
TGTGCCAGCAGTTTATATGGGAGGGTTGGCGATGAGCAGTTCTTC	CASSLYGRVGDEQFF	few	TRBD2	TRBV27	TRBJ2-1
TGTGCCTGGAGACGGTCAGGAGGAGGCTATGGCTACACCTTC	CAWRRSGGGYGYTF	NA	NA	TRBV30	TRBJ1-2
TGTGCCAGCAGCCTTCTAGCGCCTTTAGACAATGAGCAGTTCTTC	CASSLLAPLDNEQFF	NA	NA	TRBV3-1/TRBV3-2	TRBJ2-1
TGTGCCAGCAGCTCAGGGGGCTTTAGAACTAATGAAAAACTGTTTTTT	CASSSGGFRTNEKLFF	NA	TRBD1	TRBV28	TRBJ1-4
TGTGCCAGTAGTATAGGCAGGGATATGAACACTGAAGCTTTCTTT	CASSIGRDMNTEAFF	NA	NA	TRBV19	TRBJ1-1
TGCGCCAGCAGCATATCAGGGGTAAGCAATCAGCCCCAGCATTTT	CASSISGVSNQPQHF	few	NA	TRBV5-1	TRBJ1-5
TGTGCCAGCAGCCAGCCCACCCCGGGACAGATCACAGATACGCAGTATTTT	CASSQPTPGQITDTQYF	once	TRBD1	TRBV14	TRBJ2-3
TGTGCCAGCAGCCAGCCGTCTGGGGCAAACACCGGGGAGCTGTTTTTT	CASSQPSGANTGELFF	NA	NA	TRBV11-3	TRBJ2-2
TGTCCCCCTCTAAAATATTTACAAGCTTTCTTT	CPPLKYLQAFF	many	NA	TRBV3-1/TRBV3-2	TRBJ1-1
TGTGCCAGCAGCAAGTTCTCTTCCCCCACCGGGGAGCTGTTTTTT	CASSKFSSPTGELFF	few	NA	TRBV21-1	TRBJ2-2
TGTGCCAGCAGCCCCGGGACTATCCTATCCTACGAGCAGTACTTC	CASSPGTILSYEQYF	NA	TRBD2	TRBV6-6	TRBJ2-7
TGTGCCATCAGTGTCGGGGGTTACAATCAGCCCCAGCATTTT	CAISVGGYNQPQHF	NA	NA	TRBV10-3	TRBJ1-5
TGTGCCAGCAGCTACTACAGGGAATCTGAAGCTTTCTTT	CASSYYRESEAFF	NA	NA	TRBV6-6	TRBJ1-1
TGTGCCAGCAGTCCCGGACAGAGCTCCCCTGAAGCTTTCTTT	CASSPGQSSPEAFF	NA	NA	TRBV6-5	TRBJ1-1
TGTGCCAGCTCACAGGCAGGGGGCAAGAACACTGAAGCTTTCTTT	CASSQAGGKNTEAFF	NA	TRBD1	TRBV18	TRBJ1-1
TGTGCCAGCAGCGTCGAGGGAGATACGCAGTATTTT	CASSVEGDTQYF	once	NA	TRBV11-1	TRBJ2-3
TGTGCCAGCAGCTTACTCAGCGGGAGGGGGAATGAGCAGTTCTTC	CASSLLSGRGNEQFF	NA	TRBD2	TRBV7-2	TRBJ2-1
TGTGCCAGCTCACCGGGACAGCCTATCTACAATGAGCAGTTCTTC	CASSPGQPIYNEQFF	NA	TRBD1	TRBV18	TRBJ2-1
TGCAGCGTTTTACAGGGGGAGAGGAAGACCCAGTACTTC	CSVLQGERKTQYF	NA	TRBD1	TRBV29-1	TRBJ2-5
TGTGCCACCAAGTCGCCAGGTGGAATGGAGACCCAGTACTTC	CATKSPGGMETQYF	NA	NA	TRBV6-5	TRBJ2-5